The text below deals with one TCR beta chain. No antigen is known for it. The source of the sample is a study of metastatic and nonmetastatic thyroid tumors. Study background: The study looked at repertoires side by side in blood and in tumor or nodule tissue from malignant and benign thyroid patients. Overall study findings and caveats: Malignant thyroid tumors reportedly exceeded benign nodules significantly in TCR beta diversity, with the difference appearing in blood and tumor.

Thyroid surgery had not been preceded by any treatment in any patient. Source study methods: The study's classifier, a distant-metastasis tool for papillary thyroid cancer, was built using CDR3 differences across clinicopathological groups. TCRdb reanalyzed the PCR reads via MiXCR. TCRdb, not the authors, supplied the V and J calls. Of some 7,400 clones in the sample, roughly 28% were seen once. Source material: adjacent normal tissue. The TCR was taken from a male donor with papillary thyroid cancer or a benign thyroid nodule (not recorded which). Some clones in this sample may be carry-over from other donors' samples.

The CDR3 protein is CASRRSGTGSNEQYF. CDR3 bases: TGCGCCAGCAGACGATCCGGGACAGGGTCCAACGAGCAGTACTTC. This chain joins TRBV5-1 and TRBJ2-7; the match to TRBD1 covers 9 bases. Germline V CDR1 and CDR2: SGHRS, YFSETQ. With 5 bases clipped from V and 5 bases from J, the junction kept 11 bases outside the gene matches. The CDR3 is 15 residues long.